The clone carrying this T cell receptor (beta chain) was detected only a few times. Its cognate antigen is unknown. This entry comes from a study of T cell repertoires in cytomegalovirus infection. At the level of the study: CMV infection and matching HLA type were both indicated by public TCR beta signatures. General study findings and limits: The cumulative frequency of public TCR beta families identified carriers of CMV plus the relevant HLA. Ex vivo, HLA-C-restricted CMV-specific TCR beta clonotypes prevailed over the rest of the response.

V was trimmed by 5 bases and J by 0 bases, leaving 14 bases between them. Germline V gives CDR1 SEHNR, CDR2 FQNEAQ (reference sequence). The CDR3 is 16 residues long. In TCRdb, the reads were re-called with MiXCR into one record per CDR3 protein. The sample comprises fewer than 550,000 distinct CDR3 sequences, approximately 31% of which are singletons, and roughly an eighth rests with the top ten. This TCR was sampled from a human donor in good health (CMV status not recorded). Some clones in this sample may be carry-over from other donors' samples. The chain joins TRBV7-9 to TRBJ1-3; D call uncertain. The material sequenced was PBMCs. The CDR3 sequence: CASSLGSGVSGNTIYF. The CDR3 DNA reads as TGTGCCAGCAGCCTGGGGAGCGGGGTCTCTGGAAACACCATATATTTT.